The source of this T cell receptor (beta chain) is a study of identical twins. General study results and limits: Among out-of-frame alpha sequences shared by twins, low generation probability occurred in excess. Conclusions rested on cross-sectional statistics rather than following the same donors.

After template switching added a universal primer site, the resulting cDNA carried unique molecular identifiers. Via MiXCR, TCRdb re-called the 5' RACE reads, giving one row per CDR3 protein. This table holds roughly 700,000 distinct CDR3 sequences, 8.6% found once. A few counts support this clonotype. Its antigen is still unknown. These data were also filed under a second study, of yellow fever vaccine responses in identical twins.

The TCR sequence derives from a woman under 30 in good health. The sample consisted of PBMCs.

The CDR3 loop is CSVDWSVEAFF. The CDR3, as DNA: TGCAGCGTTGACTGGTCGGTGGAAGCTTTCTTT. J is TRBJ1-1 and V is TRBV29-1; D call uncertain. CDR1 and CDR2 (germline): SQVTM, ANQGSEA. CDR3 size: 11 residues. The V end lost 3 bases, the J end lost 8 bases, and 10 bases lay between the germline ends. Based on the CDR3 plus reference TRBV29-1 and TRBJ1-1, the full variable domain is SAVISQKPSRDICQRGTSLTIQCQVDSQVTMMFWYRQQPGQSLTLIATANQGSEATYESGFVIDKFPISRPNLTFSTLTVSNMSPEDSSIYLCSVDWSVEAFFGQGTRLTVV.